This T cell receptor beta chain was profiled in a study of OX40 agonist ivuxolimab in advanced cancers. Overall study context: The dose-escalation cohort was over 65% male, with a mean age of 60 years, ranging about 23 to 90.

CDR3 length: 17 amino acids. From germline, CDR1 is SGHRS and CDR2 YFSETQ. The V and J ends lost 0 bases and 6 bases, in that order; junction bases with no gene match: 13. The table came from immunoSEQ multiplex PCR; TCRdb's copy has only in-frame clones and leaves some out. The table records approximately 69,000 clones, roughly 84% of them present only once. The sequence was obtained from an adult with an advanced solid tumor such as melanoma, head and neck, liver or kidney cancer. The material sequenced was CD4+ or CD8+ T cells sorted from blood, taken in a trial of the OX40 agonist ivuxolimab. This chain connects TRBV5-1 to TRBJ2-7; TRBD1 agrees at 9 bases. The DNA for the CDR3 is TGCGCCAGCAGCTTGGCATCCGGGACAGGGTTTCCCAGCGAGCAGTACTTC. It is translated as CASSLASGTGFPSEQYF.